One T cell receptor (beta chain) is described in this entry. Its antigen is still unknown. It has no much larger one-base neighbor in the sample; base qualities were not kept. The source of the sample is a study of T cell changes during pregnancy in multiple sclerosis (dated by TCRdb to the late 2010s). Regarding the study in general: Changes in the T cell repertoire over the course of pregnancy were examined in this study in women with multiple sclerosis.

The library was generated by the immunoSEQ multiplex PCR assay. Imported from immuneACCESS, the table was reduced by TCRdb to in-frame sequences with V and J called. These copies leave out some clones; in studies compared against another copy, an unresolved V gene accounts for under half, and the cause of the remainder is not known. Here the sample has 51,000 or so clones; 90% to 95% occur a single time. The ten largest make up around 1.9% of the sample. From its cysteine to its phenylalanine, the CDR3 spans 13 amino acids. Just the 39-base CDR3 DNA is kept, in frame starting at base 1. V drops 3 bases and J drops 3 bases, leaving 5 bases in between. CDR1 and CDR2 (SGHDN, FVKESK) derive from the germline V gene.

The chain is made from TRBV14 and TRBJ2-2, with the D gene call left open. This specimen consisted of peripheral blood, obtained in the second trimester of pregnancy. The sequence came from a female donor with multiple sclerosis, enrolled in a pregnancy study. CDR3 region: CASSHRYTGELFF. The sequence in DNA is TGTGCCAGCAGCCACAGGTACACCGGGGAGCTGTTTTTT. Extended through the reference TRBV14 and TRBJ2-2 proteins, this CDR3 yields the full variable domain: EAGVTQFPSHSVIEKGQTVTLRCDPISGHDNLYWYRRVMGKEIKFLLHFVKESKQDESGMPNNRFLAERTGGTYSTLKVQPAELEDSGVYFCASSHRYTGELFFGEGSRLTVL.